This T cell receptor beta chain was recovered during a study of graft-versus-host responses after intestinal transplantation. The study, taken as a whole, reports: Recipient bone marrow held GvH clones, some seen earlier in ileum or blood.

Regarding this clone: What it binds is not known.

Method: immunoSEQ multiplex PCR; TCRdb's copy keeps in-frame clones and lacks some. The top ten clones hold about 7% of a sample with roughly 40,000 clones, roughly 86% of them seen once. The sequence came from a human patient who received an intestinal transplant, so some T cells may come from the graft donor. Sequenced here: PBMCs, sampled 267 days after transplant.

The CDR3 reads CASSPTRGWSEQYF. DNA of the CDR3: TGTGCCAGCAGCCCCACTAGGGGTTGGAGCGAGCAGTACTTC. The chain recombines TRBV28 with TRBJ2-7; the D gene could be TRBD1 or TRBD2 (5 bases each). CDR1 and CDR2 (germline): MDHEN, SYDVKM. Trimming left V 6 bases short and J 6 bases short, with 18 bases between. This CDR3 contains 14 residues.